The 27 T cell receptor beta chains reported below all come from one sample, sequenced in a study of blood T cells in healthy people across ages. Using a J-beta primer mix together with a sample-barcoded 5' primer, a second PCR was run for roughly 6 to 11 cycles. Via MiXCR, TCRdb re-called the 5' RACE reads, giving one row per CDR3 protein. The data contain roughly 1.7 million distinct CDR3 sequences, about 35% of them singletons. Sequenced sample: blood. Source of these receptors: a woman younger than 45 in good health.

This chain uses TRBV14 with TRBJ1-4, with D hard to call. CDR1 and CDR2 (germline): SGHDN, FVKESK. CDR3 length: 15 residues. V lost 4 bases to trimming and J lost 8 bases, with 17 bases between them. CDR3 amino acids: CASSPTGGHLEKLFF. Written as DNA, the CDR3 is TGTGCCAGCAGCCCGACCGGTGGCCACTTGGAAAAACTGTTTTTT.

The rearrangement links TRBV6-5 to TRBJ2-7; 7 bases line up with TRBD1. The CDR3 consists of 15 residues. With 2 bases clipped from V and 0 bases from J, the junction kept 4 bases outside the gene matches. Germline CDR1 MNHEY, CDR2 SVGAGI. CDR3 in amino acids: CASSYQTGSSYEQYF. The CDR3 nucleotides are TGTGCCAGCAGTTACCAGACAGGGAGCTCCTACGAGCAGTACTTC.

This clonotype was detected ten times or more. The chain links TRBV12-3 or TRBV12-4 to TRBJ1-4; D not resolved. The CDR3 has 14 amino acids. The ends were cut back, 3 bases at V and 2 bases at J, with 7 bases in the middle. The CDR3 reads CASSFGNTNEKLFF. CDR3 nucleotide sequence: TGTGCCAGCAGTTTTGGGAATACTAATGAAAAACTGTTTTTT.

Comments on this clonotype: A much larger clonotype is one base distant, so this may be a read error. The gene calls are TRBV9 and TRBJ2-6; no firm D call. The germline CDR1 and CDR2 sequences are SGDLS and YYNGEE. There are 15 residues in the CDR3. The CDR3 coding sequence is TGTGCCTGCAGCGTAGGCGCTTCTGGGGCCAACGTCCTGACTTTC. Its translation: CACSVGASGANVLTF.

This clonotype was counted a few times. It may be a read error: a sequence one base away is much more abundant. The CDR3 DNA reads as TGTGCCTGTAGTACGGGACCGGCGGGGCAGTTCTTC. Translating gives CACSTGPAGQFF. The chain joins TRBV19 to TRBJ2-1; D assignment may be TRBD1 or TRBD2 (5 bases each). The V gene's germline CDR1 is LNHDA and CDR2 SQIVND (reference sequence). This CDR3 region has 12 residues.

This clonotype was seen repeatedly, ten times or more. The CDR3 DNA reads as TGTGCCAGCAGTTGGGGACTAGCGGGTTACAATGAGCAGTTCTTC. Its translation is CASSWGLAGYNEQFF. The chain carries TRBV27 and TRBJ2-1; TRBD2 agrees at 12 bases. Germline assignment: CDR1 MNHEY and CDR2 SMNVEV (reference sequence). J gave up 4 bases and V 4 bases, and 2 bases lay outside the gene matches. The CDR3 runs to 15 residues.

This clonotype appeared a few times. This rearrangement joins TRBV7-3 to TRBJ2-1, with TRBD1 identical over 9 bases. Trimming took 5 bases from V and 6 from J; bases not matched to a gene: 14. This CDR3 is 17 amino acids long. The germline V gene has CDR1 SGHTA and CDR2 FQGTGA. CDR3 sequence reads: CASSAGTGLLGSNEQFF. DNA of the CDR3: TGTGCCAGCAGCGCCGGGACAGGGCTACTGGGGTCCAATGAGCAGTTCTTC.

The chain has TRBV7-3 and TRBJ2-3; D possibly corresponds to TRBD2 (5 bases). V was cut by 4 bases and J by 0 bases, with 14 bases left in between. The CDR3 extends over 16 amino acids. Germline assignment: CDR1 SGHTA and CDR2 FQGTGA. The CDR3, as DNA: TGTGCCAGCAGCTCCCTAGCAGCTCCTAGCACAGATACGCAGTATTTT. It specifies CASSSLAAPSTDTQYF.

V and J are TRBV11-2 and TRBJ1-2, with D possibly being TRBD1 (6 bases). CDR1 is SGHAT, CDR2 FQNNGV, per germline. V was pared by 1 base and J by 4 bases, with 19 bases between. The CDR3 runs 17 residues. CDR3 sequence reads: CASSLVTLTGKGYGYTF. CDR3 sequence (DNA): TGTGCCAGCAGCTTAGTTACCCTAACAGGGAAAGGCTATGGCTACACCTTC.

In this sample, this clonotype turned up a few times. This chain connects TRBV7-9 to TRBJ2-6, with D unresolved. Germline CDR1 reads SEHNR; CDR2 reads FQNEAQ (reference sequence). The CDR3 loop spans 13 amino acids. Trimming took 5 bases from V and 3 from J, leaving 5 bases between them. In DNA form, the CDR3 reads TGTGCCAGCAGCCCCGTTGGGGCCAACGTCCTGACTTTC. This gives the protein CASSPVGANVLTF. Full variable domain (outside the CDR3, taken from reference TRBV7-9 and TRBJ2-6): DTGVSQNPRHKITKRGQNVTFRCDPISEHNRLYWYRQTLGQGPEFLTYFQNEAQLEKSRLLSDRFSAERPKGSFSTLEIQRTEQGDSAMYLCASSPVGANVLTFGAGSRLTVL.

The chain combines TRBV12-3 or TRBV12-4 with TRBJ2-2, with TRBD2 matching over 11 bases. The CDR3 has 15 residues. Trimming removed 6 bases from V and 6 bases from J; junction bases left unmatched: 6. The CDR3 bases are TGTGCCAGCAGCCTGACTAGCGGGATCGCCGGGGAGCTGTTTTTT. This gives the protein CASSLTSGIAGELFF.

Many counts were recorded for this clonotype. The chain uses TRBV9 and TRBJ2-1, with 8 bases lining up with TRBD2. Germline CDR1 and CDR2: SGDLS and YYNGEE. The CDR3 is 15 residues long. Trimming removed 5 bases from V and 4 bases from J; junction bases left unmatched: 8. CDR3 bases: TGTGCCAGCAGTCCCACTAGCGGCGATTACAATGAGCAGTTCTTC. It yields the protein CASSPTSGDYNEQFF.

This clonotype appeared a few times. The V gene is TRBV27, the J gene TRBJ2-3; 11 bases are a match to TRBD2. Trimming cost V 0 bases and J 4 bases; bases outside gene matches: 6. Germline V gene sequence: CDR1 MNHEY, CDR2 SMNVEV (reference sequence). The CDR3 spans 17 residues. The CDR3 is CASSLSNSGGAPDTQYF. The CDR3 coding sequence is TGTGCCAGCAGTTTATCGAATAGCGGGGGGGCTCCAGATACGCAGTATTTT.

This clonotype has a handful of counts. Germline is not matched at one junction end, which may reflect a read error. The CDR3 sequence is CASSSGTSGPDTQYF. DNA for the CDR3: TGTGCCAGCAGTTCCGGGACTAGCGGACCAGATACGCAGTATTTT. The chain recombines TRBV5-1 with TRBJ2-3; TRBD2 agrees at 11 bases. This CDR3 comprises 15 residues. Germline CDR1 and CDR2: SGHRS and YFSETQ. Together with reference TRBV5-1 and TRBJ2-3, the CDR3 gives the full variable domain: KAGVTQTPRYLIKTRGQQVTLSCSPISGHRSVSWYQQTPGQGLQFLFEYFSETQRNKGNFPGRFSGRQFSNSRSEMNVSTLELGDSALYLCASSSGTSGPDTQYFGPGTRLTVL.

Many counts were recorded for this clonotype. CDR3 sequence (DNA): TGCGCCAGCAGCCCCGCTGGGGGCTCCTACGAGCAGTACTTC. This codes for CASSPAGGSYEQYF. This chain joins TRBV5-1 and TRBJ2-7, with D possibly being TRBD1 or TRBD2 (5 bases each). There are 14 residues in the CDR3. V was cut by 4 bases and J by 0 bases, with 11 bases left in between. Germline lookup yields CDR1 SGHRS and CDR2 YFSETQ. The full variable domain, rest sourced from reference TRBV5-1 and TRBJ2-7, is KAGVTQTPRYLIKTRGQQVTLSCSPISGHRSVSWYQQTPGQGLQFLFEYFSETQRNKGNFPGRFSGRQFSNSRSEMNVSTLELGDSALYLCASSPAGGSYEQYFGPGTRLTVT.

This chain links TRBV9 with TRBJ2-3; 9 nucleotides align to TRBD2. Trimming took 2 bases from V and 3 from J; bases not matched to a gene: 10. Germline V gene lookup returns CDR1 SGDLS and CDR2 YYNGEE. The CDR3 has 17 residues. CDR3 in DNA: TGTGCCAGCAGCGTGAGGGTTAGCGGGAGTGATACAGATACGCAGTATTTT. This sequence encodes CASSVRVSGSDTDTQYF. Full variable domain (rest looked up from reference TRBV9 and TRBJ2-3): DSGVTQTPKHLITATGQRVTLRCSPRSGDLSVYWYQQSLDQGLQFLIQYYNGEERAKGNILERFSAQQFPDLHSELNLSSLELGDSALYFCASSVRVSGSDTDTQYFGPGTRLTVL.

This clonotype was counted a few times. V and J are TRBV6-9 and TRBJ2-1, with 10 bases lining up with TRBD2. The germline V gene encodes CDR1 MNHGY and CDR2 SVAAGI. CDR3 size: 21 residues. The J segment lost 0 bases and the V segment lost 5 bases, leaving 19 bases of the junction unmatched. Here the CDR3 reads CASSPTLGLAGVPSSYNEQFF. CDR3 DNA: TGTGCCAGCAGTCCCACTTTGGGGCTAGCGGGAGTCCCTAGCTCCTACAATGAGCAGTTCTTC.

This clonotype was counted a few times. V usage is TRBV24-1 and J usage is TRBJ2-1; TRBD2 matches at 7 bases. The germline gives CDR1 KGHDR, CDR2 SFDVKD. The CDR3 runs 14 residues. With V trimmed by 6 bases and J by 10 bases, 11 bases remained unmatched. This CDR3 reads CATSIRWGGNEQFF. CDR3 coding DNA: TGTGCCACCAGTATCCGCTGGGGAGGGAACGAGCAGTTCTTC.

The chain combines TRBV15 with TRBJ2-5; 10 positions agree with TRBD2. The germline V gene encodes CDR1 LNHNV and CDR2 YYDKDF (reference sequence). V was clipped by 5 bases and J by 2 bases; unmatched bases: 5. The CDR3 extends over 15 amino acids. The CDR3 spells CATSLLAGEQETQYF. Written as DNA, the CDR3 is TGTGCCACCAGCCTCCTAGCGGGGGAACAAGAGACCCAGTACTTC.

This clonotype was seen a handful of times. The V gene is TRBV5-5, the J gene TRBJ2-3; TRBD1 aligns across 8 bases. The V gene end was trimmed by 4 bases and the J gene end by 6 bases; junction bases not matched to a gene: 13. Germline lookup yields CDR1 SGHKS and CDR2 YYEKEE (reference sequence). The CDR3 runs to 16 residues. The CDR3 sequence: CASSPRTGSLSDTQYF. CDR3 nucleotides: TGTGCCAGCAGCCCGCGGACAGGGTCGCTGTCCGATACGCAGTATTTT.

This chain links TRBV20-1 with TRBJ1-1, with D tentatively TRBD1 (5 bases). The V gene's germline CDR1 is DFQATT and CDR2 SNEGSKA (reference sequence). This CDR3 is 16 amino acids long. Trimming shortened V by 6 bases and J by 4 bases, and 24 bases separated the two germline ends. The CDR3 here is CSATRRGFIKTTEAFF. CDR3 bases: TGCAGTGCGACCCGCCGGGGCTTCATAAAGACCACTGAAGCTTTCTTT.

This clonotype was picked up many times. The rearrangement uses TRBV4-1 and TRBJ2-5; no reliable D call. Germline-derived CDR1 and CDR2 are MGHRA and YSYEKL. This CDR3 region has 14 residues. Trimming took off 1 base at V and 9 bases at J, with 15 bases between the two ends. The CDR3 nucleotides are TGCGCCAGCAGCCAAGGAATAGCCCACGTGGCCCAGTACTTC. Amino acids: CASSQGIAHVAQYF.

This clonotype has only a few counts. V and J are TRBV10-3 and TRBJ1-1; the D gene is possibly TRBD1 (6 bases). V lost 5 bases, J lost 4 bases, and 14 bases lay in between. The length of the CDR3 is 14 residues. Germline loops: CDR1 ENHRY, CDR2 SYGVKD. The DNA for the CDR3 is TGTGCCATCAGTCCACAGGGCGAGGGCACTGAAGCTTTCTTT. This translates into CAISPQGEGTEAFF.

The chain is built from TRBV7-9 and TRBJ2-7, with 8 bases matching TRBD1. V was clipped by 5 bases and J by 0 bases; unmatched bases: 9. Germline lookup yields CDR1 SEHNR and CDR2 FQNEAQ (reference sequence). The CDR3 covers 16 residues. The CDR3 region has the DNA TGTGCCAGCAGCCCGCGGGTCAGGGGGCTCTCCTACGAGCAGTACTTC. This translates into CASSPRVRGLSYEQYF.

The chain recombines TRBV18 with TRBJ1-2; weak D call: TRBD1 (5 bases). The CDR3 is 15 amino acids. In germline, CDR1 is KGHSH, CDR2 LQKENI. The V end lost 0 bases, the J end lost 4 bases, and 12 bases lay between the germline ends. The CDR3, as DNA: TGTGCCAGCTCACCACCGTCCCTCAGGGCCTATGGCTACACCTTC. Amino acid sequence: CASSPPSLRAYGYTF.

This clonotype was picked up a small number of times. This chain connects TRBV4-1 to TRBJ2-5; D gene ambiguous. The CDR3 totals 14 residues. Germline V gene data show CDR1 as MGHRA and CDR2 as YSYEKL. Trimming removed 4 bases at V and 2 bases at J, with 11 bases between. The CDR3 loop reads CASSLGFSQETQYF. CDR3 DNA: TGCGCCAGCAGCCTGGGTTTTTCGCAAGAGACCCAGTACTTC.

This clonotype was detected once. A read error may be the cause here, since a much bigger clone is one base away. The chain employs TRBV7-2 and TRBJ2-3; the match to TRBD2 covers 8 bases. The CDR3 has 14 amino acids. Germline V gene sequence: CDR1 SGHTA, CDR2 FQGNSA. DNA of the CDR3: TGTGCCAGCGGCTTAGCGTCTAGCGGGGATACGCAGTATTTT. Its translation is CASGLASSGDTQYF.